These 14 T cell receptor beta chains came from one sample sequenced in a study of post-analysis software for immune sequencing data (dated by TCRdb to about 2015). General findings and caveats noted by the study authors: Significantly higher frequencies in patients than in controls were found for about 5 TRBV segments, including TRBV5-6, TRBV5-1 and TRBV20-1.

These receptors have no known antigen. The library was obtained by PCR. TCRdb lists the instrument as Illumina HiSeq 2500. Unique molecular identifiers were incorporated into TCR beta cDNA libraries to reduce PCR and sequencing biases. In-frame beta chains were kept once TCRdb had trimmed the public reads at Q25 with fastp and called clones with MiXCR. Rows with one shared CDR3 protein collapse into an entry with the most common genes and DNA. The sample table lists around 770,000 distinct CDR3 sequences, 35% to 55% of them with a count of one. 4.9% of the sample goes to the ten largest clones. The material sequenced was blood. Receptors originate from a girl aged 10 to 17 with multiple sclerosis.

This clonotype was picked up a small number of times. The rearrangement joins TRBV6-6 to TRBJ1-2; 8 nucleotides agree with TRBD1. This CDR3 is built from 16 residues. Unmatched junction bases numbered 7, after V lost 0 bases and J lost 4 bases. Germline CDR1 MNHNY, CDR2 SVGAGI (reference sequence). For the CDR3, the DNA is TGTGCCAGCAGTTACTCCCCGACAGGGGACATCTATGGCTACACCTTC. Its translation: CASSYSPTGDIYGYTF.

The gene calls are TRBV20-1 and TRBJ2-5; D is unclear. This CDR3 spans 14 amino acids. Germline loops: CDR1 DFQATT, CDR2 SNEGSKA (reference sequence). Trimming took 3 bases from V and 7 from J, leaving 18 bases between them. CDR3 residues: CSASSSRVLGTQYF. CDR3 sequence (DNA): TGCAGTGCTAGTAGTAGCCGGGTTCTGGGGACCCAGTACTTC.

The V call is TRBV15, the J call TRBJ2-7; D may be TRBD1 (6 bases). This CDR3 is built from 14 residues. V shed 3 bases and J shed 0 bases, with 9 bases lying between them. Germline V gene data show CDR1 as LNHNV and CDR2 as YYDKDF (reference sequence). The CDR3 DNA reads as TGTGCCACCAGCAGTACAGGGCGCTCCTACGAGCAGTACTTC. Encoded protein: CATSSTGRSYEQYF.

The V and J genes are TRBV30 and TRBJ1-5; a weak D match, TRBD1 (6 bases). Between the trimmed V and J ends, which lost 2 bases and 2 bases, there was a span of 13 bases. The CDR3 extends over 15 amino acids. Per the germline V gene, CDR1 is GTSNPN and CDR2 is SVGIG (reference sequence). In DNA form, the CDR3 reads TGTGCCTGGAGTTCACAGGGTAATGGCAATCAGCCCCAGCATTTT. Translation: CAWSSQGNGNQPQHF.

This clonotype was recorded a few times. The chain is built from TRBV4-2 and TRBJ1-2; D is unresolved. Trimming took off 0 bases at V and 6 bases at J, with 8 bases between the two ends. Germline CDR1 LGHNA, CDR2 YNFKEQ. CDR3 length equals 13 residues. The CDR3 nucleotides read TGTGCCAGCAGCCAAGACCTCTGGGATGGCTACACCTTC. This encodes CASSQDLWDGYTF.

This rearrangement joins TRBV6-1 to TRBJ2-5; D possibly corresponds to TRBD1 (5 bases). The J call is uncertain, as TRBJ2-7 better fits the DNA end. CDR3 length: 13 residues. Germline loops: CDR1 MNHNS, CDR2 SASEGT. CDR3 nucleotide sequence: TGTGCCAGCACATCAGGGTATGATTACGAGCAGTACTTC. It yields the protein CASTSGYDYEQYF.

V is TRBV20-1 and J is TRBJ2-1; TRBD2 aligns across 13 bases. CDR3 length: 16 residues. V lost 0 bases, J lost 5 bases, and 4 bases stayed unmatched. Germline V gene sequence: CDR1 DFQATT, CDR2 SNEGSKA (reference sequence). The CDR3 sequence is CSARDQGTSGNNEQFF. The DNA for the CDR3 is TGCAGTGCTAGAGATCAAGGGACTAGCGGGAACAATGAGCAGTTCTTC.

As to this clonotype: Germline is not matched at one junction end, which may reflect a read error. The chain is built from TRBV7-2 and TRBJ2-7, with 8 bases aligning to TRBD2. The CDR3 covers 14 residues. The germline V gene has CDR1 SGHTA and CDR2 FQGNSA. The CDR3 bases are TGTGCCAGCAGCTTACTGGGCGGGGGGAACGAGCAGTGCTTC. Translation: CASSLLGGGNEQCF.

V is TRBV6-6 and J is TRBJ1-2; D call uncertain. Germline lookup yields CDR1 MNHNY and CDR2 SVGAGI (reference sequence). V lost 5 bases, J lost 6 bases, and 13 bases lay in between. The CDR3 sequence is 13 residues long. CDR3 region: CASSRIESDGYTF. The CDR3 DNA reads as TGTGCCAGCAGTAGAATCGAGTCCGATGGCTACACCTTC.

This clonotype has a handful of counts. The CDR3 spells CASSFRDSLDEQFF. The CDR3 nucleotides are TGTGCCAGCAGCTTTAGGGACTCCCTGGATGAGCAGTTCTTC. The V and J genes are TRBV7-8 and TRBJ2-1, with D perhaps matching TRBD2 (6 bases). There are 14 residues in the CDR3. The germline gives CDR1 SGHVS, CDR2 FQNEAQ. Trimming cost V 3 bases and J 8 bases, with 14 bases left between them.

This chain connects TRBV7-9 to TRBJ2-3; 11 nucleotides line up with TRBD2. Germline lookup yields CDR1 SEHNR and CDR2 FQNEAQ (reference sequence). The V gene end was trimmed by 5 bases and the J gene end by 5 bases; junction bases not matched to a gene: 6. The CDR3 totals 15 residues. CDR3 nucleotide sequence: TGTGCCAGCAGCAATCTAGCGGGAGGAAGAGATACGCAGTATTTT. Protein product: CASSNLAGGRDTQYF.

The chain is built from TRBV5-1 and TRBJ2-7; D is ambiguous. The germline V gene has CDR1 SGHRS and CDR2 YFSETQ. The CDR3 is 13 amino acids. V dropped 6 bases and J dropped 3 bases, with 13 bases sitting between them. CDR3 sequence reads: CASNPGLGYEQYF. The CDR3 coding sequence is TGCGCCAGCAACCCAGGTCTCGGCTACGAGCAGTACTTC.

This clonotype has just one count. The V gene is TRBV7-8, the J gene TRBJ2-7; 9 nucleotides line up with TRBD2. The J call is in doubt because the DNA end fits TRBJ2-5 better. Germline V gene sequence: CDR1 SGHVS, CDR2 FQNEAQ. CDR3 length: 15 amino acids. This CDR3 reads CASSLRRGGRETQYF. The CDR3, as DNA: TGTGCCAGCAGCTTACGGCGGGGGGGCCGGGAGACCCAGTACTTC.

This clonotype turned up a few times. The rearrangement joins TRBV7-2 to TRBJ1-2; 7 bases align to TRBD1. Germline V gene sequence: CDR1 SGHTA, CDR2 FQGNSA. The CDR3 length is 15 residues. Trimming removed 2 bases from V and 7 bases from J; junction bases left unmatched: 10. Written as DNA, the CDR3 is TGTGCCAGCAGCTTAAACTTTCGGGACAGTAGTGGCTACACCTTC. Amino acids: CASSLNFRDSSGYTF.